This TCR beta chain was obtained from a study of cytomegalovirus exposure and HLA in healthy donors. Looked up from germline, CDR1 is ENHRY and CDR2 is SYGVKD. The CDR3 contains 14 residues. V dropped 6 bases and J dropped 2 bases, with 13 bases sitting between them. The PCR used 60 Vbeta and 13 Jbeta primers. Clones were read by immunoSEQ multiplex PCR, and TCRdb kept only the in-frame ones, dropping some. The sample consists of tens of thousands of clones, just over 70% of them appearing once. The clonotype comes from a man aged 55 to 70 in good health and CMV-seronegative. The sample comprised PBMCs. This chain joins TRBV10-3 and TRBJ2-5; D possibly corresponds to TRBD2 (5 bases). For the CDR3, the DNA is TGTGCCATCAGCCTAGCTATGCGGCAAGAGACCCAGTACTTC. Protein: CAISLAMRQETQYF.